These 21 T cell receptor beta chains came from one sample sequenced in a study of T cell responses to AZD1222 COVID-19 vaccine. The data were produced by immunoSEQ multiplex PCR, yet TCRdb's version contains in-frame clones alone and is incomplete. The table includes some 120,000 clones, just over 85% detected once. The sequencing here drew on peripheral blood, taken on day 0 of AZD1222 vaccination. These receptors originate from an adult in good health.

V is TRBV5-4 and J is TRBJ2-1; 10 bases align to TRBD1. The CDR3 runs to 15 residues. In germline, CDR1 is SGHNT, CDR2 YYREEE (reference sequence). Trimming removed 4 bases from V and 3 bases from J; junction bases left unmatched: 4. The DNA of the CDR3 is TGTGCCAGCAGCCAAGGACAGGGGGACTACAATGAGCAGTTCTTC. Protein product: CASSQGQGDYNEQFF.

The CDR3 loop is CASSLGAGGGSPEAFF. CDR3 nucleotides: TGTGCCAGCAGCTTAGGGGCAGGGGGCGGTTCGCCTGAAGCTTTCTTT. The chain recombines TRBV7-9 with TRBJ1-1, with TRBD1 matching 8 bases. Per the germline V gene, CDR1 is SEHNR and CDR2 is FQNEAQ (reference sequence). CDR3 length equals 16 residues. Losses at the gene ends were 1 base for V and 6 bases for J; bases not matched to a gene: 10.

The chain combines TRBV28 with TRBJ2-2; a possible D gene is TRBD2 (6 bases). Deletions cut 5 bases from V and 0 bases from J, with 13 bases between. Germline CDR1 is MDHEN and CDR2 is SYDVKM. There are 16 residues in the CDR3. The CDR3 DNA is TGTGCCAGCAGTCTCCCCGGGACTGCGAACACCGGGGAGCTGTTTTTT. Translating gives CASSLPGTANTGELFF.

V and J are TRBV5-4 and TRBJ2-7; perhaps D is TRBD1 or TRBD2 (6 bases each). Trimming left V 0 bases short and J 7 bases short, with 8 bases between. The CDR3 runs 12 residues. Germline lookup yields CDR1 SGHNT and CDR2 YYREEE (reference sequence). Here the CDR3 reads CASSLGGAEQYF. The CDR3 DNA is TGTGCCAGCAGCTTGGGGGGGGCAGAGCAGTACTTC. Filled out from reference TRBV5-4 and TRBJ2-7, the complete variable domain reads ETGVTQSPTHLIKTRGQQVTLRCSSQSGHNTVSWYQQALGQGPQFIFQYYREEENGRGNFPPRFSGLQFPNYSSELNVNALELDDSALYLCASSLGGAEQYFGPGTRLTVT.

The rearrangement uses TRBV3-1 (or the pseudogene TRBV3-2) and TRBJ2-5, with TRBD2 as a possible D gene (5 bases). CDR1 and CDR2 from the germline V gene are LGHDT and YNNKEL (reference sequence). The V and J ends lost 0 bases and 12 bases respectively, with 17 bases between them. The CDR3 runs 14 residues. CDR3 coding DNA: TGTGCCAGCAGCCAAGACTCTCGCGGGCCCCATGAGTACTTC. It specifies CASSQDSRGPHEYF.

This clone was counted a few times. The chain joins TRBV9 to TRBJ1-2; D not resolved. Trimming pared 0 bases from V and 7 bases from J, leaving 16 bases between. The CDR3 runs to 15 residues. Germline CDR1 reads SGDLS; CDR2 reads YYNGEE. The CDR3 loop reads CASSVDLESTSGYTF. The DNA of the CDR3 is TGTGCCAGCAGCGTAGATTTGGAAAGTACTTCTGGCTACACCTTC.

The V call is TRBV11-3, the J call TRBJ2-2; 12 bases match TRBD2. V trimming: 5 bases; J trimming: 2 bases; junction bases outside the gene matches: 6. Per germline, CDR1 SGHNT and CDR2 YENEEA. CDR3 length equals 17 residues. The chain's CDR3 is CASSPWTSGKNTGELFF. CDR3 bases: TGTGCCAGCAGCCCTTGGACTAGCGGGAAAAACACCGGGGAGCTGTTTTTT.

On this clone: This sample also contains other DNA sequences that code for the same CDR3. This chain links TRBV9 with TRBJ1-1; D might be TRBD1 (5 bases). The CDR3 is 13 amino acids. V was trimmed by 2 bases and J by 2 bases, leaving 7 bases between them. CDR1 is SGDLS, CDR2 YYNGEE, per germline. As DNA, the CDR3 is TGTGCCAGCAGCGTCGACAGAAACACTGAAGCTTTCTTT. It codes for CASSVDRNTEAFF.

The rearrangement uses TRBV6-2 or TRBV6-3 and TRBJ2-3, with 7 bases aligning to TRBD2. V gave up 7 bases and J gave up 6 bases; unmatched junction bases: 10. CDR3 size: 14 residues. The germline V gene encodes CDR1 MNHEY and CDR2 SVGEGT. CDR3 nucleotide sequence: TGTGCCAGCACCCCCCGAGTGGGGGGGGATACGCAGTATTTT. As protein: CASTPRVGGDTQYF.

The V and J genes are TRBV15 and TRBJ2-3; no definite D call. Trimming pared 5 bases from V and 2 bases from J, leaving 14 bases between. The CDR3 consists of 15 residues. Per germline, CDR1 LNHNV and CDR2 YYDKDF (reference sequence). The CDR3: CATSGEVLSTDTQYF. DNA of the CDR3: TGTGCCACCAGCGGCGAAGTTTTGTCCACAGATACGCAGTATTTT.

The chain couples TRBV4-1 to TRBJ2-7, with a tentative D call TRBD2 (5 bases). The ends were cut back, 1 base at V and 4 bases at J, with 17 bases in the middle. Germline-derived CDR1 and CDR2 are MGHRA and YSYEKL. The CDR3 runs 16 residues. In DNA form, the CDR3 reads TGCGCCAGCAGCCAAGTCGGGGTCTCCTCCCTGTACGAGCAGTACTTC. Its protein product is CASSQVGVSSLYEQYF.

The chain has TRBV11-2 and TRBJ2-4, with a tentative D call TRBD2 (7 bases). Between the trimmed V and J ends, which lost 4 bases and 4 bases, there was a span of 11 bases. The germline V gene encodes CDR1 SGHAT and CDR2 FQNNGV. This CDR3 is built from 14 residues. CDR3 nucleotide sequence: TGTGCCAGCAGCTACGGGGGGACAAAAAACATTCAGTACTTC. Its translation: CASSYGGTKNIQYF. Together with reference TRBV11-2 and TRBJ2-4, the CDR3 gives the full variable domain: EAGVAQSPRYKIIEKRQSVAFWCNPISGHATLYWYQQILGQGPKLLIQFQNNGVVDDSQLPKDRFSAERLKGVDSTLKIQPAKLEDSAVYLCASSYGGTKNIQYFGAGTRLSVL.

The CDR3 sequence: CASSLSAGQGNQPQHF. The CDR3 bases are TGTGCCAGCAGTTTATCGGCAGGCCAGGGCAATCAGCCCCAGCATTTT. The V and J genes are TRBV28 and TRBJ1-5; unclear D gene. The length of the CDR3 is 16 residues. V was cut by 1 base and J by 2 bases, with 12 bases left in between. Per the germline V gene, CDR1 is MDHEN and CDR2 is SYDVKM. The full variable domain, completed using reference TRBV28 and TRBJ1-5, is DVKVTQSSRYLVKRTGEKVFLECVQDMDHENMFWYRQDPGLGLRLIYFSYDVKMKEKGDIPEGYSVSREKKERFSLILESASTNQTSMYLCASSLSAGQGNQPQHFGDGTRLSIL.

The chain carries TRBV6-5 and TRBJ2-7; D is unclear. The germline gives CDR1 MNHEY, CDR2 SVGAGI. The CDR3 is 11 amino acids. Trimming pared 2 bases from V and 4 bases from J, leaving 3 bases between. CDR3 sequence reads: CASSYRYEQYF. The CDR3, as DNA: TGTGCCAGCAGTTACCGTTACGAGCAGTACTTC.

V gene TRBV6-5 combines with J gene TRBJ1-5, with D maybe TRBD1 (5 bases). Germline lookup yields CDR1 MNHEY and CDR2 SVGAGI. The V end was cut by 2 bases, the J end by 6 bases, with 8 bases between. There are 13 residues in the CDR3. Here the CDR3 reads CASSYQGGQPQHF. For the CDR3, the DNA is TGTGCCAGCAGTTACCAGGGAGGTCAGCCCCAGCATTTT.

V and J are TRBV19 and TRBJ1-5, with 8 bases aligning to TRBD1. From germline, CDR1 is LNHDA and CDR2 SQIVND (reference sequence). The CDR3 is 14 residues long. V lost 3 bases and J lost 7; bases outside the gene matches: 5. The CDR3 region is CASSIDRGGQPQHF. The CDR3 nucleotides read TGTGCCAGTAGTATCGACAGGGGCGGCCAGCCCCAGCATTTT.

This rearrangement joins TRBV3-1 (or the pseudogene TRBV3-2) to TRBJ2-7; a possible D gene is TRBD2 (6 bases). The CDR3 is 14 amino acids. The ends were cut back, 2 bases at V and 7 bases at J, with 15 bases in the middle. Germline values: CDR1 LGHDT, CDR2 YNNKEL (reference sequence). DNA for the CDR3: TGTGCCAGCAGCCAAACCGGGACTCCGGTGGAGCAGTACTTC. Residues: CASSQTGTPVEQYF.

The rearrangement links TRBV19 to TRBJ2-1, with TRBD2 matching 9 bases. Germline values: CDR1 LNHDA, CDR2 SQIVND (reference sequence). The CDR3 consists of 15 residues. The junction had 4 bases not matched to a gene; V was cut back by 3 bases and J by 4 bases. In DNA form, the CDR3 reads TGTGCCAGTAGTATTGAGCGGGGGGCGTACAATGAGCAGTTCTTC. This sequence encodes CASSIERGAYNEQFF.

The chain joins TRBV28 to TRBJ2-3; no firm D call. Trimming shortened V by 1 base and J by 10 bases, and 21 bases separated the two germline ends. CDR1 is MDHEN, CDR2 SYDVKM, per germline. The CDR3 consists of 16 residues. CDR3 amino acids: CASSLLVRPSLVPQYF. Written as DNA, the CDR3 is TGTGCCAGCAGTTTATTGGTCAGGCCCTCCCTTGTGCCGCAGTATTTT.

This chain links TRBV2 with TRBJ1-1; D remains unclear. Germline V gives CDR1 SNHLY, CDR2 FYNNEI. This CDR3 region has 13 residues. V lost 7 bases and J lost 1, with 10 bases in between. CDR3 in amino acids: CASTVYGNTEAFF. The CDR3 DNA reads TGTGCCAGCACCGTGTACGGGAACACTGAAGCTTTCTTT. Using reference TRBV2 and TRBJ1-1 for the parts outside the CDR3, the full variable domain is EPEVTQTPSHQVTQMGQEVILRCVPISNHLYFYWYRQILGQKVEFLVSFYNNEISEKSEIFDDQFSVERPDGSNFTLKIRSTKLEDSAMYFCASTVYGNTEAFFGQGTRLTVV.

The rearrangement uses TRBV4-3 and TRBJ1-1, with D uncertain. Germline V lookup: CDR1 LGHNA, CDR2 YSLEER. The CDR3 consists of 15 residues. V lost 3 bases, J lost 4 bases, and 15 bases lay in between. The CDR3, as DNA: TGCGCCAGCAGCCATCCCACCGTAGGCAGCACTGAAGCTTTCTTT. Its translation is CASSHPTVGSTEAFF.